Each of the 13 T cell receptor beta chains below was sequenced from the same sample in a study of cytomegalovirus exposure and HLA in healthy donors. Data came from immunoSEQ multiplex PCR; TCRdb stores just in-frame clones and leaves some out. The table lists 150,000 or so clones, approximately 90% of them singletons, with around 6% in the top ten. The specimen sequenced was PBMCs. The receptors come from a woman aged 25 to 39 in good health and CMV-seropositive.

On this clone itself: This same CDR3 is encoded by further DNA sequences in the sample. The chain employs TRBV5-1 and TRBJ1-6, with TRBD1 matching 7 bases. J was trimmed by 7 bases and V by 0 bases; bases with no gene match: 4. Germline V CDR1 and CDR2: SGHRS, YFSETQ. The CDR3 totals 15 residues. CDR3 sequence reads: CASSLGQGGNSPLHF. CDR3 coding DNA: TGCGCCAGCAGCTTGGGGCAGGGGGGAAATTCACCCCTCCACTTT.

The chain combines TRBV4-1 with TRBJ1-1; 7 bases align to TRBD1. CDR3 length: 17 residues. The V gene end was trimmed by 2 bases and the J gene end by 1 base; junction bases not matched to a gene: 10. Germline V gene data show CDR1 as MGHRA and CDR2 as YSYEKL. CDR3 loop: CASSQHNRGGRNTEAFF. The CDR3 DNA follows: TGCGCCAGCAGCCAACATAACAGGGGAGGAAGGAACACTGAAGCTTTCTTT.

The chain couples TRBV6-1 to TRBJ2-5, with 10 nucleotides matching TRBD1. V lost 5 bases, J lost 1 base, and 4 bases stayed unmatched. The CDR3 is made up of 15 amino acids. Germline V gene lookup returns CDR1 MNHNS and CDR2 SASEGT. CDR3 region: CASSWTGGFQETQYF. CDR3 bases: TGTGCCAGCAGTTGGACAGGGGGGTTCCAAGAGACCCAGTACTTC.

On this clone: Other DNA sequences in the same sample also yield this CDR3. This chain links TRBV4-1 with TRBJ2-1, with 9 bases that match TRBD2. CDR1 is MGHRA and CDR2 is YSYEKL in the germline V gene. The junction had 5 bases not matched to a gene; V was cut back by 1 base and J by 4 bases. This CDR3 comprises 16 residues. The CDR3: CASSQVRLAVYNEQFF. The CDR3 DNA sequence: TGCGCCAGCAGCCAAGTACGACTAGCGGTTTACAATGAGCAGTTCTTC.

The CDR3 protein is CASSTSGRPTGELFF. The CDR3 DNA follows: TGTGCCAGCAGTACTAGCGGGCGACCCACCGGGGAGCTGTTTTTT. The chain combines TRBV6-1 with TRBJ2-2; 9 bases agree with TRBD2. The V segment lost 5 bases and the J segment 4 bases; nucleotides outside the gene matches: 5. CDR3 length equals 15 residues. The germline CDR1 and CDR2 sequences are MNHNS and SASEGT.

This chain joins TRBV15 and TRBJ1-5; weak D call: TRBD1 (5 bases). This CDR3 spans 15 amino acids. From germline, CDR1 is LNHNV and CDR2 YYDKDF (reference sequence). V lost 1 base, J lost 5 bases, and 12 bases lay in between. The CDR3 DNA reads as TGTGCCACCAGCAGAGTGGCGGCAGGGTATCAGCCCCAGCATTTT. Encoded protein: CATSRVAAGYQPQHF.

The chain joins TRBV5-6 to TRBJ1-5; no clear D gene. The CDR3 covers 14 residues. V was trimmed by 8 bases and J by 3 bases, leaving 15 bases between them. Germline CDR1 is SGHDT and CDR2 is YYEEEE. The CDR3 sequence: CASTWSGFNQPQHF. CDR3 DNA: TGTGCCAGTACGTGGAGCGGTTTCAATCAGCCCCAGCATTTT.

This sequence joins TRBV2 and TRBJ2-3, with TRBD1 matching 7 bases. V lost 3 bases and J lost 0; bases outside the gene matches: 6. The CDR3 has 16 amino acids. The germline gives CDR1 SNHLY, CDR2 FYNNEI. CDR3 amino acids: CASSDLHRGSTDTQYF. The CDR3 nucleotides are TGTGCCAGCAGTGATCTCCACAGGGGCAGCACAGATACGCAGTATTTT.

The chain links TRBV6-1 to TRBJ2-7; tentative D call: TRBD1 (6 bases). The CDR3 has 13 residues. Germline CDR1 reads MNHNS; CDR2 reads SASEGT. Trimming removed 4 bases from V and 3 bases from J, with 10 bases in between. CDR3 in DNA: TGTGCCAGCAGTGGACAGGCCCTCTACGAGCAGTACTTC. Protein sequence: CASSGQALYEQYF.

This chain links TRBV14 with TRBJ2-3; D possibly corresponds to TRBD1 (5 bases). V was trimmed by 0 bases and J by 5 bases, leaving 9 bases between them. The CDR3 length is 14 residues. Germline CDR1 SGHDN, CDR2 FVKESK. As DNA, the CDR3 is TGTGCCAGCAGCCAAGATTGGGGCGTAGATACGCAGTATTTT. Translated, it gives CASSQDWGVDTQYF.

J is TRBJ1-1 and V is TRBV6-1; tentatively, D is TRBD1 (6 bases). Germline values: CDR1 MNHNS, CDR2 SASEGT. This CDR3 has 16 residues. V lost 0 bases to trimming and J lost 3 bases, with 14 bases between them. CDR3 nucleotides: TGTGCCAGCAGTGAAGCGGGTACAGGGCCCTACACTGAAGCTTTCTTT. This sequence encodes CASSEAGTGPYTEAFF.

J is TRBJ2-2 and V is TRBV7-8, with 11 bases matching TRBD1. Germline lookup yields CDR1 SGHVS and CDR2 FQNEAQ. The CDR3 length is 16 residues. The V and J ends lost 6 bases and 5 bases, in that order; junction bases with no gene match: 8. The CDR3 loop reads CASRKDRGRKTGELFF. CDR3 in DNA: TGTGCCAGCAGAAAGGACAGGGGGCGGAAGACCGGGGAGCTGTTTTTT.

This rearrangement joins TRBV9 to TRBJ2-7; possible D gene TRBD1, 6 bases. This CDR3 spans 13 amino acids. Per the germline V gene, CDR1 is SGDLS and CDR2 is YYNGEE. V gave up 5 bases and J gave up 5 bases, with 14 bases separating them. The CDR3 DNA sequence: TGTGCCAGCAGTACCGACAGGATCGACGAGCAGTACTTC. Protein: CASSTDRIDEQYF. The full variable domain, completed using reference TRBV9 and TRBJ2-7, is DSGVTQTPKHLITATGQRVTLRCSPRSGDLSVYWYQQSLDQGLQFLIQYYNGEERAKGNILERFSAQQFPDLHSELNLSSLELGDSALYFCASSTDRIDEQYFGPGTRLTVT.